These 27 T cell receptor beta chains were all obtained from the same sample, sequenced in a study of T cell responses to AZD1222 COVID-19 vaccine. The table came from immunoSEQ multiplex PCR; TCRdb's copy has only in-frame clones and leaves some out. The data show some 97,000 clones, approximately 87% seen once. Here the sequenced sample was peripheral blood, taken on day 0 of AZD1222 vaccination. The receptor source for this set is an adult in good health.

The genes are TRBV6-4 and TRBJ1-5; D gene unclear. This CDR3 contains 13 residues. Per the germline V gene, CDR1 is MRHNA and CDR2 is SNTAGT. V shed 2 bases and J shed 6 bases, with 8 bases lying between them. The DNA for the CDR3 is TGTGCCAGCAGTGACACGTCGGGTCAGCCCCAGCATTTT. Translation: CASSDTSGQPQHF.

This clone was counted only a few times. The J gene is TRBJ2-5, the V gene TRBV20-1; TRBD2 aligns across 12 bases. CDR1 and CDR2 (germline): DFQATT, SNEGSKA (reference sequence). After removal of 3 bases from V and 3 bases from J, the junction contained 11 bases not matched to a gene. CDR3 length: 17 amino acids. CDR3 in amino acids: CSASKLAGGPGEETQYF. Here the CDR3 DNA reads TGCAGTGCTAGTAAACTAGCGGGGGGACCTGGGGAAGAGACCCAGTACTTC.

The chain combines TRBV5-6 with TRBJ2-1; TRBD1 matches 9 bases. The ends lost 4 bases at V and 7 bases at J; junction bases unmatched: 12. This CDR3 has 16 residues. Germline V lookup: CDR1 SGHDT, CDR2 YYEEEE. CDR3 loop: CASSTGTGPGGNEQFF. CDR3 DNA: TGTGCCAGCAGCACTGGGACAGGGCCCGGGGGTAATGAGCAGTTCTTC.

V is TRBV5-1 and J is TRBJ1-2, with D perhaps matching TRBD1 (6 bases). V lost 0 bases, J lost 5 bases, and 8 bases lay in between. There are 13 residues in the CDR3. CDR1 SGHRS and CDR2 YFSETQ come from the germline V gene. CDR3 coding DNA: TGCGCCAGCAGCTTGGAAGGGGGATATGGCTACACCTTC. It codes for CASSLEGGYGYTF.

The chain uses TRBV5-8 and TRBJ2-1; D gene ambiguous. The CDR3 extends over 14 amino acids. Germline CDR1 and CDR2: SGHTS and YDEGEE. V was trimmed by 6 bases and J by 12 bases, leaving 22 bases between them. CDR3 in amino acids: CASNTGPADMGQFF. CDR3 bases: TGTGCCAGCAACACCGGGCCAGCCGACATGGGGCAGTTCTTC.

The rearrangement joins TRBV28 to TRBJ2-1, with 7 bases aligning to TRBD1. The junction had 8 bases not matched to a gene; V was cut back by 3 bases and J by 0 bases. The CDR3 runs 17 residues. Germline CDR1 and CDR2: MDHEN and SYDVKM. CDR3 sequence (DNA): TGTGCCAGCAGTTTCACCCCGGGACAGAGCTCCTACAATGAGCAGTTCTTC. Amino acids: CASSFTPGQSSYNEQFF.

This clone has just one count. The chain uses TRBV5-1 and TRBJ2-7, with D possibly matching TRBD2 (5 bases). Germline CDR1 is SGHRS and CDR2 is YFSETQ. This CDR3 contains 16 residues. The V end was cut by 4 bases, the J end by 1 base, with 18 bases between. Here the CDR3 reads CASSPAPGLGSYEQYF. The CDR3 region has the DNA TGCGCCAGCAGCCCGGCCCCGGGGTTGGGATCCTACGAGCAGTACTTC.

The rearrangement joins TRBV18 to TRBJ2-7; possibly TRBD1 for D (5 bases). Germline values: CDR1 KGHSH, CDR2 LQKENI. V was shortened by 5 bases and J by 2 bases, with 10 bases between the two germline ends. This CDR3 has 13 amino acids. In DNA form, the CDR3 reads TGTGCCAGCTCAGACGACAGTACCTACGAGCAGTACTTC. Its protein product is CASSDDSTYEQYF.

This clone was seen just once. DNA of the CDR3: TGCGCCAGCAGCGCAGACCCGGGACCGGGCTCATCTGAAGCTTTCTTT. It codes for CASSADPGPGSSEAFF. V usage is TRBV5-1 and J usage is TRBJ1-1; possibly TRBD1 for D (5 bases). Germline CDR1 SGHRS, CDR2 YFSETQ. The CDR3 consists of 16 residues. Trimming removed 4 bases at V and 6 bases at J, with 22 bases between.

The chain carries TRBV5-6 and TRBJ2-3; D is undetermined. Germline V gene sequence: CDR1 SGHDT, CDR2 YYEEEE. The CDR3 has 11 residues. With 4 bases removed from V and 10 bases from J, the gap between germline ends came to 10 bases. The CDR3 here is CASSLSTSQYF. The CDR3 region has the DNA TGTGCCAGCAGCCTTTCGACGTCGCAGTATTTT.

The rearrangement joins TRBV4-3 to TRBJ1-6, with D hard to call. The CDR3 contains 13 residues. Germline V CDR1 and CDR2: LGHNA, YSLEER. Trimming stripped 4 bases from V and 6 bases from J, with 7 bases between. CDR3 bases: TGCGCCAGCAGCCGGGGTGGTAATTCACCCCTCCACTTT. As protein: CASSRGGNSPLHF.

This clone was observed once. The chain combines TRBV28 with TRBJ1-1; TRBD1 matches 7 bases. Germline CDR1 is MDHEN and CDR2 is SYDVKM. With 2 bases clipped from V and 1 base from J, the junction kept 10 bases outside the gene matches. The CDR3 contains 17 residues. CDR3 DNA sequence: TGTGCCAGCAGTTTAGGTGCTTCCGACAGGGCGAACACTGAAGCTTTCTTT. Its translation is CASSLGASDRANTEAFF. The full variable domain, its missing parts supplied by reference TRBV28 and TRBJ1-1, is DVKVTQSSRYLVKRTGEKVFLECVQDMDHENMFWYRQDPGLGLRLIYFSYDVKMKEKGDIPEGYSVSREKKERFSLILESASTNQTSMYLCASSLGASDRANTEAFFGQGTRLTVV.

The chain combines TRBV28 with TRBJ1-1; 11 bases are a match to TRBD1. J lost 5 bases, V lost 10 bases, and 9 bases had no gene match. Germline CDR1 MDHEN, CDR2 SYDVKM. The CDR3 is 14 residues long. CDR3 amino acids: CATTGTGGMTEAFF. The CDR3, as DNA: TGTGCCACCACCGGGACAGGGGGAATGACTGAAGCTTTCTTT.

Written as DNA, the CDR3 is TGTGCCAGCAGCTTCGGAGGGTTCTACGAGCAGTACTTC. This codes for CASSFGGFYEQYF. The V and J genes are TRBV11-2 and TRBJ2-7, with D possibly TRBD2 on 6 matching bases. Trimming removed 3 bases at V and 3 bases at J, with 9 bases between. CDR3 length: 13 residues. Germline CDR1 and CDR2: SGHAT and FQNNGV.

This sequence joins TRBV2 and TRBJ1-6, with 8 bases that match TRBD1. Trimming at V came to 7 bases and at J to 7 bases, leaving 9 bases not matched to a gene. The CDR3 is 15 amino acids. The germline CDR1 and CDR2 sequences are SNHLY and FYNNEI. The CDR3 nucleotides read TGTGCCAGCACGCGGCAACAGGGGGGAAATTCACCCCTCCACTTT. It codes for CASTRQQGGNSPLHF.

This chain links TRBV3-1 (or the pseudogene TRBV3-2) with TRBJ1-3; maybe TRBD1 (6 bases). Trimming removed 1 base from V and 3 bases from J, with 19 bases in between. CDR1 and CDR2 (germline): LGHDT, YNNKEL (reference sequence). The CDR3 loop spans 18 amino acids. CDR3 sequence (DNA): TGTGCCAGCAGCCAAGGGGATATTAGGGGGGTCGGTGGAAACACCATATATTTT. Amino acids: CASSQGDIRGVGGNTIYF.

The chain links TRBV27 to TRBJ1-1, with D hard to call. V lost 8 bases to trimming and J lost 0 bases, with 13 bases between them. Germline V CDR1 and CDR2: MNHEY, SMNVEV (reference sequence). This CDR3 has 14 residues. CDR3 in DNA: TGTGCCAGCTATGCGGACCGAATGAACACTGAAGCTTTCTTT. This sequence encodes CASYADRMNTEAFF.

V gene TRBV5-5 combines with J gene TRBJ1-2; 9 bases align to TRBD1. CDR1 SGHKS and CDR2 YYEKEE come from the germline V gene (reference sequence). The CDR3 spans 15 residues. The J segment lost 6 bases and the V segment lost 1 base, leaving 7 bases of the junction unmatched. CDR3 bases: TGTGCCAGCAGCTTGACAGGGGGCCTTGTCAATGGCTACACCTTC. Amino acid sequence: CASSLTGGLVNGYTF.

This chain joins TRBV10-3 and TRBJ1-5, with D possibly being TRBD1 (6 bases). Trimming removed 6 bases at V and 0 bases at J, with 18 bases between. Germline V gene data show CDR1 as ENHRY and CDR2 as SYGVKD. The CDR3 spans 17 residues. The chain's CDR3 is CAISPHGDINSNQPQHF. CDR3 coding DNA: TGTGCCATCAGCCCCCACGGGGACATAAATAGCAATCAGCCCCAGCATTTT.

The J gene is TRBJ1-3, the V gene TRBV19; D is uncertain. V was shortened by 4 bases and J by 2 bases, with 9 bases between the two germline ends. The germline V gene encodes CDR1 LNHDA and CDR2 SQIVND (reference sequence). CDR3 size: 14 residues. The CDR3 reads CASSKEAAGNTIYF. Written as DNA, the CDR3 is TGTGCCAGTAGTAAGGAGGCAGCTGGAAACACCATATATTTT.

This rearrangement joins TRBV6-1 to TRBJ1-6; maybe TRBD1 (5 bases). Germline lookup yields CDR1 MNHNS and CDR2 SASEGT. The V gene lost 0 bases and the J gene lost 9 bases, with 15 bases spanning the gap. The CDR3 totals 16 residues. The CDR3 spells CASSEAGQNRLSPLHF. The CDR3 DNA follows: TGTGCCAGCAGTGAAGCGGGGCAAAACCGCCTTTCACCCCTCCACTTT.

The chain joins TRBV5-4 to TRBJ1-2; the D gene is possibly TRBD1 (6 bases). The germline V gene encodes CDR1 SGHNT and CDR2 YYREEE (reference sequence). This CDR3 comprises 16 residues. Trimming cost V 1 base and J 0 bases, with 13 bases left between them. CDR3 protein: CASSLPQGHANYGYTF. In nucleotides, the CDR3 is TGTGCCAGCAGCTTGCCACAGGGCCATGCTAACTATGGCTACACCTTC.

The genes are TRBV9 and TRBJ2-3, with 12 bases lining up with TRBD2. Germline V gene sequence: CDR1 SGDLS, CDR2 YYNGEE. The CDR3 has 18 amino acids. Unmatched junction bases numbered 12, after V lost 6 bases and J lost 1 base. The CDR3 DNA reads as TGTGCCAGCACCCAGGCCCTAGCGGGGGGGCAGGGCACAGATACGCAGTATTTT. Residues: CASTQALAGGQGTDTQYF.

The chain joins TRBV3-1 (or the pseudogene TRBV3-2) to TRBJ1-1, with D perhaps matching TRBD1 (5 bases). The CDR3 contains 14 residues. Trimming left V 1 base short and J 5 bases short, with 11 bases between. Germline V gene data show CDR1 as LGHDT and CDR2 as YNNKEL (reference sequence). CDR3 nucleotides: TGTGCCAGCAGCCAAGCGCAGGAGGGGACTGAAGCTTTCTTT. Translation gives CASSQAQEGTEAFF.

The chain couples TRBV29-1 to TRBJ1-3; 7 bases align to TRBD1. Germline V CDR1 and CDR2: SQVTM, ANQGSEA. The CDR3 contains 13 residues. V gave up 1 base and J gave up 7 bases; unmatched junction bases: 4. The CDR3 nucleotides are TGCAGCGTTGAAGGCGGACAGGTTAACACCATATATTTT. It translates to CSVEGGQVNTIYF. Full variable domain (outside the CDR3, taken from reference TRBV29-1 and TRBJ1-3): SAVISQKPSRDICQRGTSLTIQCQVDSQVTMMFWYRQQPGQSLTLIATANQGSEATYESGFVIDKFPISRPNLTFSTLTVSNMSPEDSSIYLCSVEGGQVNTIYFGEGSWLTVV.

The V call is TRBV5-1, the J call TRBJ1-2; D is unresolved. Germline CDR1 SGHRS, CDR2 YFSETQ. V was shortened by 4 bases and J by 3 bases, with 10 bases between the two germline ends. The CDR3 spans 13 residues. The CDR3 bases are TGCGCCAGCAGCCCCGACACCCACTATGGCTACACCTTC. This gives the protein CASSPDTHYGYTF.

The V gene is TRBV11-2, the J gene TRBJ1-1, with D hard to call. The CDR3 loop spans 15 amino acids. The germline V gene has CDR1 SGHAT and CDR2 FQNNGV. The V end was cut by 0 bases, the J end by 1 base, with 9 bases between. CDR3 DNA sequence: TGTGCCAGCAGCTTAGATCCGGCAGGGAACACTGAAGCTTTCTTT. Protein sequence: CASSLDPAGNTEAFF.